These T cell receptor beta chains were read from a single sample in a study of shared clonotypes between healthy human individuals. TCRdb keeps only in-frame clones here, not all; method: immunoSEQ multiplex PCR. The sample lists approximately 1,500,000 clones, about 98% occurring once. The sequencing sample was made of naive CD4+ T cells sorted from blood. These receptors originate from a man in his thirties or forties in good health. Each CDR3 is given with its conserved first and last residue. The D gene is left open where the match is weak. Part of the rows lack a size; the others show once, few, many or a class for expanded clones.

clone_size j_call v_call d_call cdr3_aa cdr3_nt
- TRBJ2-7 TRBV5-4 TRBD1 CASSFSTGQRPYEQYF TGTGCCAGCAGCTTCTCCACGGGACAGAGACCCTACGAGCAGTACTTC
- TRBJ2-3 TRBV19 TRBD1 CASRLQGSTDTQYF TGTGCCAGTAGACTACAGGGGAGCACAGATACGCAGTATTTT
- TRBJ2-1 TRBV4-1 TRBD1 CASSTLVGQANEQFF TGCGCCAGCAGCACTCTAGTGGGACAGGCCAATGAGCAGTTCTTC
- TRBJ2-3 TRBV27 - CASSIRGTDTQYF TGTGCCAGCAGTATACGTGGCACAGATACGCAGTATTTT
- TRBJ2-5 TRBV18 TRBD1 CASSPWDRARETQYF TGTGCCAGCTCACCTTGGGACAGAGCTAGAGAGACCCAGTACTTC
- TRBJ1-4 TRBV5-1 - CASSETGTLGEKLFF TGCGCCAGCAGCGAAACCGGGACGCTCGGCGAAAAACTGTTTTTT
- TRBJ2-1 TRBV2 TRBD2 CASGGDSEEQFF TGTGCCAGCGGGGGGGACTCGGAGGAGCAGTTCTTC
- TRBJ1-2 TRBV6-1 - CASRAAGAYGYTF TGTGCCAGCAGAGCCGCGGGGGCTTATGGCTACACCTTC
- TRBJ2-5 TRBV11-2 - CASSLGLRWETQYF TGTGCCAGCAGCTTAGGTCTAAGATGGGAGACCCAGTACTTC
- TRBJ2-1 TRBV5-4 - CASSLQGNEQFF TGTGCCAGCAGCTTGCAGGGCAATGAGCAGTTCTTC
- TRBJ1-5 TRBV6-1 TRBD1 CASSQGGLSNQPQHF TGTGCCAGCAGCCAAGGGGGCCTTAGCAATCAGCCCCAGCATTTT
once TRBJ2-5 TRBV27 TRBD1 CASSFTGAETQYF TGTGCCAGCAGTTTCACAGGGGCGGAGACCCAGTACTTC
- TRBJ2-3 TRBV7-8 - CASPGPGDTQYF TGTGCCAGCCCGGGTCCGGGAGATACGCAGTATTTT
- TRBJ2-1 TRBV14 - CASSQVEGDPTDEQFF TGTGCCAGCAGCCAAGTAGAGGGAGATCCTACAGATGAGCAGTTCTTC
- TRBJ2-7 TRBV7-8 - CASSLASRWEQYF TGTGCCAGCAGCTTAGCGTCTAGGTGGGAGCAGTACTTC
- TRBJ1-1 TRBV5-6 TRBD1 CASHGQGVNTEAFF TGTGCCAGTCATGGACAGGGCGTGAACACTGAAGCTTTCTTT
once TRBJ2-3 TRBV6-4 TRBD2 CASSPGLAGVTDTQYF TGTGCCAGCAGTCCGGGACTAGCGGGAGTAACAGATACGCAGTATTTT
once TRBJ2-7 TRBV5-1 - CASSLAALDARAYEQYF TGCGCCAGCAGCTTGGCCGCCTTGGACGCCCGGGCCTACGAGCAGTACTTC
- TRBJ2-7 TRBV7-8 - CASSGRGVAESYEQYF TGTGCCAGCAGCGGCCGTGGGGTAGCGGAATCCTACGAGCAGTACTTC
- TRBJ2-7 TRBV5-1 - CASSLVPSNEQYF TGCGCCAGCAGCTTGGTGCCTAGCAACGAGCAGTACTTC
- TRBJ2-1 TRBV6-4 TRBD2 CASSDGTSGYNEQFF TGTGCCAGCAGTGACGGGACTAGCGGCTACAATGAGCAGTTCTTC
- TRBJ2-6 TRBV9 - CASSVEALRSGANVLTF TGTGCCAGCAGCGTAGAAGCACTCCGCTCTGGGGCCAACGTCCTGACTTTC
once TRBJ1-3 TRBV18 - CASSPRGSSGNTIYF TGTGCCAGCTCACCACGCGGCTCCTCTGGAAACACCATATATTTT
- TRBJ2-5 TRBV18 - CASSPLTRAETQYF TGTGCCAGCTCACCTTTGACTCGCGCGGAGACCCAGTACTTC
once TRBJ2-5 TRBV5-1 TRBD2 CASRGAGGYQETQYF TGCGCCAGCAGGGGAGCGGGAGGCTACCAAGAGACCCAGTACTTC
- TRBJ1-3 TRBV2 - CASRYRDTRNTIYF TGTGCCAGCAGGTACCGGGACACCCGAAACACCATATATTTT
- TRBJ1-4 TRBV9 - CASSVNHGRLFF TGTGCCAGCAGCGTAAACCACGGACGACTGTTTTTT
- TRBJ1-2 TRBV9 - CASSPGPEVILGYTF TGTGCCAGCAGCCCAGGCCCGGAGGTAATCCTTGGCTACACCTTC
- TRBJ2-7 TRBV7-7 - CASSLAVSSYEQYF TGTGCTAGCAGCTTAGCGGTTAGCTCCTACGAGCAGTACTTC
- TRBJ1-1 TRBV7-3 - CASSSRAESNTEAFF TGTGCCAGCAGCTCGCGCGCAGAAAGTAACACTGAAGCTTTCTTT